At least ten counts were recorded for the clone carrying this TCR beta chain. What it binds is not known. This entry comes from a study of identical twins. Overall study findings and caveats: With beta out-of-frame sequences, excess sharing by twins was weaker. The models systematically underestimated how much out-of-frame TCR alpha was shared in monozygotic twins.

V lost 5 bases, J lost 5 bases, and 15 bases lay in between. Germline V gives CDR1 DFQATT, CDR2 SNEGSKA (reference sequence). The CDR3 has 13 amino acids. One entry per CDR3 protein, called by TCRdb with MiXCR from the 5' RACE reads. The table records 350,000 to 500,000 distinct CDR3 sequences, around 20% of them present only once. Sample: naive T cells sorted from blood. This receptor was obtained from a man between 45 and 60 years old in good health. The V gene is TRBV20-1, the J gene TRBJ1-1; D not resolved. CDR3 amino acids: CSAAEPLRTEAFF. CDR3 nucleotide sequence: TGCAGTGCTGCAGAACCCCTGAGGACTGAAGCTTTCTTT.